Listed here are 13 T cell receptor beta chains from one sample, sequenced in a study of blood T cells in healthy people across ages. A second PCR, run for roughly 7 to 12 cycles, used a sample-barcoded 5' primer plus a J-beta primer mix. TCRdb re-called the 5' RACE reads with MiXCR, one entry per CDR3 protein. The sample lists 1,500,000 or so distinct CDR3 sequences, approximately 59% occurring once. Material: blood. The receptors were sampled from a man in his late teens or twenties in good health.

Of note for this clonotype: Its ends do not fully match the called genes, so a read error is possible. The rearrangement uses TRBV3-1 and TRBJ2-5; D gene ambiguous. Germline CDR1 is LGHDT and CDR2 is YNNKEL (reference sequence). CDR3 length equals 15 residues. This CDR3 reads CASSQDRPSQETQYF. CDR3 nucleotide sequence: TGCGCCAGCAGCCAAGATCGGCCCAGCCAAGAGACCCAGTACTTC.

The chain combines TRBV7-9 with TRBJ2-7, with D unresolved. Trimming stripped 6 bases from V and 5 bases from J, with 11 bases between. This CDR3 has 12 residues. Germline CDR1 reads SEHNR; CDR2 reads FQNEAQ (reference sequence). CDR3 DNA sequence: TGTGCCAGCAGTCCAGCAAGGGACGAGCAGTACTTC. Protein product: CASSPARDEQYF.

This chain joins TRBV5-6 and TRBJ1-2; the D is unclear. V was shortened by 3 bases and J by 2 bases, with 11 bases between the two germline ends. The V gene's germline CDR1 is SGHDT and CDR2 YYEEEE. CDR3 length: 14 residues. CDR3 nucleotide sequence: TGTGCCAGCAGCTATTATCTCCGAAACTATGGCTACACCTTC. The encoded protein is CASSYYLRNYGYTF. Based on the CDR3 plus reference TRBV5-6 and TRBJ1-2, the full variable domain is DAGVTQSPTHLIKTRGQQVTLRCSPKSGHDTVSWYQQALGQGPQFIFQYYEEEERQRGNFPDRFSGHQFPNYSSELNVNALLLGDSALYLCASSYYLRNYGYTFGSGTRLTVV.

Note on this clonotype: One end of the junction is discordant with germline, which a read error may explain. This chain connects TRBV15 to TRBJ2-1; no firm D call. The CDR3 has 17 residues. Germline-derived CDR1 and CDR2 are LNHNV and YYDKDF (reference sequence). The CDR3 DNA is TGTGCCACCGGCAGCCGCCAAGGGATTGGGTCCTACAATGAGCAGTTCTTC. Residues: CATGSRQGIGSYNEQFF.

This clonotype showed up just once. CDR3 region: CSAYRRGLITDTQYF. The CDR3 DNA follows: TGCAGTGCATACCGCAGGGGGCTGATCACAGATACGCAGTATTTT. This chain connects TRBV20-1 to TRBJ2-3, with 8 bases aligning to TRBD1. Trimming cost V 6 bases and J 2 bases; bases outside gene matches: 10. This CDR3 has 15 residues. Germline values: CDR1 DFQATT, CDR2 SNEGSKA (reference sequence).

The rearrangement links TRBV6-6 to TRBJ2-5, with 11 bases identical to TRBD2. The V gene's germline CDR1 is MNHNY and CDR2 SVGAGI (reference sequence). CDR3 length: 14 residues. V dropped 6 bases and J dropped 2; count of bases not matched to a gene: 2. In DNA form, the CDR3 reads TGTGCCAGCAGGCGACTAGCGGGGCAAGAGACCCAGTACTTC. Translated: CASRRLAGQETQYF.

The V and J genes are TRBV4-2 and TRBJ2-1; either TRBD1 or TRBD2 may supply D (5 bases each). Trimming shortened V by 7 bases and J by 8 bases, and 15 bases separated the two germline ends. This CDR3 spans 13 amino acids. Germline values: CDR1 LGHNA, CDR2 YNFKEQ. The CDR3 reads CASTGTIQHEQFF. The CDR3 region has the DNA TGTGCCAGCACCGGGACCATTCAGCATGAGCAGTTCTTC.

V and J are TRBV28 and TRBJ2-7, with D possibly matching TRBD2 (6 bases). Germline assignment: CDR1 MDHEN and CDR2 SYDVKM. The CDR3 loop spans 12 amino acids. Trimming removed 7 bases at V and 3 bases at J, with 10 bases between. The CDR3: CASTGADYEQYF. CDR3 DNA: TGTGCCAGCACGGGAGCGGACTACGAGCAGTACTTC.

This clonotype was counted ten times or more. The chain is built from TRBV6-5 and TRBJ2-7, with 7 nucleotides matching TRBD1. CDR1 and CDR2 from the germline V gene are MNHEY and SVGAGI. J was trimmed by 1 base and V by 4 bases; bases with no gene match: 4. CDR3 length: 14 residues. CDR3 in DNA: TGTGCCAGCAGTTCCCGGGACAGATCCTACGAGCAGTACTTC. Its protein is CASSSRDRSYEQYF.

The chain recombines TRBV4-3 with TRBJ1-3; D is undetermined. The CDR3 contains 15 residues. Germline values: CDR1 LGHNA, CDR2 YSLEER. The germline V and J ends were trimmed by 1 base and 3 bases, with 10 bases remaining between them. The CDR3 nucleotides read TGCGCCAGCAGCCAAGTTCGGGATTTTGGAAACACCATATATTTT. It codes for CASSQVRDFGNTIYF.

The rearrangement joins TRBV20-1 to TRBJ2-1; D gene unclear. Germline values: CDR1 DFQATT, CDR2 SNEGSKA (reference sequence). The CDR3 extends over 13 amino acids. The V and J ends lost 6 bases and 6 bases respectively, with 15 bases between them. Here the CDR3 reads CSAVVVRSNEQFF. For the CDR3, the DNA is TGCAGTGCAGTAGTGGTAAGAAGCAATGAGCAGTTCTTC.

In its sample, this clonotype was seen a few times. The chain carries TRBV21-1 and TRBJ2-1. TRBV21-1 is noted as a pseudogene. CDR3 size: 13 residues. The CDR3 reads CASSKAGGNEQFF. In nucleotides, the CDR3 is TGTGCCAGCAGCAAAGCCGGCGGCAATGAGCAGTTCTTC.

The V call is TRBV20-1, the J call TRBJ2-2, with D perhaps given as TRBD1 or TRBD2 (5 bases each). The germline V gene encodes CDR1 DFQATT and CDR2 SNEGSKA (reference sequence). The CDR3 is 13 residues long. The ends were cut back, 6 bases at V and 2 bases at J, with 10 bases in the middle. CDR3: CSARDVNTGELFF. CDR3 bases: TGCAGTGCACGGGACGTCAACACCGGGGAGCTGTTTTTT.